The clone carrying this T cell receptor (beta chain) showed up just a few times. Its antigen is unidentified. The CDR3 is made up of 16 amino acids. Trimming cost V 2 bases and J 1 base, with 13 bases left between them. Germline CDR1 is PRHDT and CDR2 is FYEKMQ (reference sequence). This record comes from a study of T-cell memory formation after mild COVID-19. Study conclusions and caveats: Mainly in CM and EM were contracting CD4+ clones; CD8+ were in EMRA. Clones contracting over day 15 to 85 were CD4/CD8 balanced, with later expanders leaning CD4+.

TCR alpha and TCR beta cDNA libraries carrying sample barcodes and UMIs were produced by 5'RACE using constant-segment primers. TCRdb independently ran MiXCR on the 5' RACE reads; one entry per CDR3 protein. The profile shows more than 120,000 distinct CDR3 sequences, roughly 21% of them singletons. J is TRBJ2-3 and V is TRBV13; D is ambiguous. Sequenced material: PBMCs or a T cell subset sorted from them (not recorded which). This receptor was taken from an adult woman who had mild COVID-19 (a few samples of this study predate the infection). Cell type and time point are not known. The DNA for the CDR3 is TGTGCCAGCAGCTTATGGGCTAGATCTCGCACAGATACGCAGTATTTT. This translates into CASSLWARSRTDTQYF. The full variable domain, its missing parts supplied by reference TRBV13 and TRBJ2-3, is AAGVIQSPRHLIKEKRETATLKCYPIPRHDTVYWYQQGPGQDPQFLISFYEKMQSDKGSIPDRFSAQQFSDYHSELNMSSLELGDSALYFCASSLWARSRTDTQYFGPGTRLTVL.